The rows below give T cell receptor beta chains drawn from one sample of a study of cytomegalovirus exposure and HLA in healthy donors. Using immunoSEQ multiplex PCR, the repertoire was profiled, and TCRdb retains in-frame clones only, with some absent. The profile shows more than 150,000 clones, around 80% of them singletons. The sample was PBMCs. These receptors came from a man in his forties or fifties in good health and CMV-seronegative. Both conserved end residues are part of each CDR3. A D gene is named only where the DNA matches it firmly. Rows give clone size only sometimes, using once, few, many, or a class for an expanded clone.

>-|-|TRBV7-6|TRBJ2-7
TGTGCCAGCAGGCTCCTAGAGGAGAGCCACGAGCAGTACTTC
CASRLLEESHEQYF
>-|-|TRBV19|TRBJ2-2
TGTGCCAGTAGTAGTTTCTACCGAAGCGAGAAGACGAACACCGGGGAGCTGTTTTTT
CASSSFYRSEKTNTGELFF
>TRBD2|-|TRBV4-3|TRBJ2-7
TGCGCCAGCAGCCAGGGACTAGCGGGTTACTACGAGCAGTACTTC
CASSQGLAGYYEQYF
>-|-|TRBV7-3|TRBJ2-5
TGTGCCAGCAGCTTAACCGGGACACTTCAAGAGACCCAGTACTTC
CASSLTGTLQETQYF
>-|-|TRBV6-1|TRBJ1-3
TGTGCCAGCGGCGACAGGCGGTCCTCTGGAAACACCATATATTTT
CASGDRRSSGNTIYF
>TRBD2|few|TRBV11-1|TRBJ2-3
TGTGCCAGCAGCTTTACGTCGGGACTAGGGCAGTATTTT
CASSFTSGLGQYF
>TRBD1|-|TRBV5-6|TRBJ1-4
TGTGCCAGCAGACCTTCCCGACAGGGGGGTAATGAAAAACTGTTTTTT
CASRPSRQGGNEKLFF
>-|-|TRBV21-1|TRBJ1-2
TGTGCCAGCAGCAGGGACAGGGGGGATCTCTATGGCTACACCTTC
CASSRDRGDLYGYTF
>-|-|TRBV9|TRBJ2-5
TGTGCCAGCGGGGGCGGTTGGGGGCTGGAGACCCAGTACTTC
CASGGGWGLETQYF
>TRBD1|-|TRBV5-1|TRBJ1-5
TGCGCCAGCAGCTTGGAAGGGGGCGTTCAGCCCCAGCATTTT
CASSLEGGVQPQHF
>-|-|TRBV25-1|TRBJ2-7
TGTGCCAGCAGTTCCCACTCCTACGAGCAGTACTTC
CASSSHSYEQYF
>TRBD2|-|TRBV11-1|TRBJ2-3
TGTGCCAGCAGCTTTAGCGGGAGTGGGTTGACAGATACGCAGTATTTT
CASSFSGSGLTDTQYF
>-|few|TRBV9|TRBJ2-1
TGTGCCAGCAGCGCAACAGGGATCTGGGAGCAGTTCTTC
CASSATGIWEQFF
>-|-|TRBV7-9|TRBJ2-3
TGTGCCAGCAGCCACGACAGAGCAACAGATACGCAGTATTTT
CASSHDRATDTQYF
>TRBD1|-|TRBV2|TRBJ1-2
TGTGCCAGCAGCGGACAGGGGTCGGACGGCTACACCTTC
CASSGQGSDGYTF
>-|-|TRBV10-3|TRBJ1-3
TGTGCCATCAGTGAGTCGGGGGGACCTGGAAACACCATATATTTT
CAISESGGPGNTIYF
>TRBD2|-|TRBV6-1|TRBJ2-5
TGTGCCAGCAATGAGGGTCCGGGACTAGCGGGAGGAGGAGAGACCCAGTACTTC
CASNEGPGLAGGGETQYF
>-|-|TRBV7-6|TRBJ2-5
TGTGCCAGCAGCCGAGAGGTGGCCAGTATCCAAGAGACCCAGTACTTC
CASSREVASIQETQYF
>-|-|TRBV30|TRBJ1-1
TGTGCCTGGCTCGACCGGGACACTGAAGCTTTCTTT
CAWLDRDTEAFF
>-|-|TRBV29-1|TRBJ2-7
TGCAGCGTTGTGAGAGACAACGAGCAGTACTTC
CSVVRDNEQYF
>-|-|TRBV5-8|TRBJ2-2
TGTGCCAGCAGCCGAAGACGGACACTGGCTACCGGGGAGCTGTTTTTT
CASSRRRTLATGELFF
>-|-|TRBV9|TRBJ2-1
TGTGCCAGCAGCGCCGAAGGGCGGGAAAGCGGTGAGCAGTTCTTC
CASSAEGRESGEQFF
>TRBD2|few|TRBV11-1|TRBJ2-7
TGTGCCAGCAGCTTTCCCGGGCAGGGACTATCCTACGAGCAGTACTTC
CASSFPGQGLSYEQYF
>TRBD1|-|TRBV10-2|TRBJ1-1
TGCGCCAGCAGCCAGGTAGGGGGCCTGGTCCCTGAAGCTTTCTTT
CASSQVGGLVPEAFF